This TCR beta chain was found in a study of T cell repertoires in cytomegalovirus infection. Study as a whole: Indications of both CMV infection and matching HLA type were provided by public TCR beta signatures.

TCRdb re-called the reads through MiXCR, storing one row per CDR3 protein. The sample carries about 63,000 distinct CDR3 sequences, about 19% recorded once. This clonotype was detected only a few times. No antigen is known for it. One junction end disagrees with the germline gene, perhaps due to a read error. The CDR3 is made up of 15 amino acids. Germline V gene lookup returns CDR1 SGHTA and CDR2 FQGNSA. The rearrangement uses TRBV7-2 and TRBJ2-5, with TRBD1 matching over 8 bases. The sample here was CD8+ T cells from cultured PBMCs, taken from culture after CMV antigen stimulation. The TCR sequence derives from a human donor in good health (CMV status not recorded). Some clones in this sample may be carry-over from other donors' samples. The CDR3: CASSLAFGRTGPPHF. The CDR3 nucleotides read TGTGCCAGCAGCTTAGCATTTGGGCGGACAGGGCCCCCTCACTTC.